Below, 2 T cell receptor beta chains from the same sample are listed, as sequenced in a study of beta chain features in type 1 diabetes. Sequencing targeted expressed TCRB transcripts, as all isolated RNA had been reverse transcribed. The table came from immunoSEQ multiplex PCR; TCRdb's copy has only in-frame clones and leaves some out. The sample consists of about 400,000 clones, roughly an eighth of them appearing once. Sequenced: naive CD4+ T cells from blood. The receptors come from a man younger than 35 in good health.

This clone was observed a handful of times. V is TRBV5-1 and J is TRBJ2-7; D perhaps matches TRBD1 (5 bases). The CDR3 covers 15 residues. Trimming took 4 bases from V and 2 from J, leaving 16 bases between them. The V gene's germline CDR1 is SGHRS and CDR2 YFSETQ. This CDR3 is CASSLLRGRTYEQYF. CDR3 in DNA: TGCGCCAGCAGCCTCTTAAGGGGAAGGACCTACGAGCAGTACTTC.

The chain recombines TRBV28 with TRBJ2-5, with TRBD1 matching over 8 bases. With V trimmed by 8 bases and J by 5 bases, 13 bases remained unmatched. CDR3 length: 15 amino acids. Germline CDR1 MDHEN, CDR2 SYDVKM. CDR3 amino acids: CASGMDRAGRETQYF. The CDR3 DNA follows: TGTGCCAGCGGGATGGACAGGGCGGGGAGGGAGACCCAGTACTTC.